This TCR beta chain was profiled in a study of cytomegalovirus exposure and HLA in healthy donors. For the study at large: Unique TCRs from HLA-typed donors, roughly 89 million of them, were held in an early data release.

The PCR was carried out with 60 Vbeta primers and 13 Jbeta primers. Generated by immunoSEQ multiplex PCR, the TCRdb table keeps only in-frame clones and is missing some. The table shows 95,000 to 100,000 clones, with roughly 82% occurring only once. This clone came up once. Its antigen is currently unknown. In germline, CDR1 is SNHLY, CDR2 FYNNEI. The CDR3 is 13 residues long. Trimming removed 7 bases from V and 4 bases from J, with 13 bases in between. Study results and caveats: Later analysis suggested links between common viral pathogens and several top significant clusters.

Sample: PBMCs. The chain is built from TRBV2 and TRBJ2-5, with TRBD1 as a possible D gene (6 bases). This sequence originates from a man in his fifties in good health and CMV-seronegative. The DNA for the CDR3 is TGTGCCAGCATAAGGGGGTCCGGAGAGACCCAGTACTTC. Encoded protein: CASIRGSGETQYF. The full variable domain, its missing parts supplied by reference TRBV2 and TRBJ2-5, is EPEVTQTPSHQVTQMGQEVILRCVPISNHLYFYWYRQILGQKVEFLVSFYNNEISEKSEIFDDQFSVERPDGSNFTLKIRSTKLEDSAMYFCASIRGSGETQYFGPGTRLLVL.